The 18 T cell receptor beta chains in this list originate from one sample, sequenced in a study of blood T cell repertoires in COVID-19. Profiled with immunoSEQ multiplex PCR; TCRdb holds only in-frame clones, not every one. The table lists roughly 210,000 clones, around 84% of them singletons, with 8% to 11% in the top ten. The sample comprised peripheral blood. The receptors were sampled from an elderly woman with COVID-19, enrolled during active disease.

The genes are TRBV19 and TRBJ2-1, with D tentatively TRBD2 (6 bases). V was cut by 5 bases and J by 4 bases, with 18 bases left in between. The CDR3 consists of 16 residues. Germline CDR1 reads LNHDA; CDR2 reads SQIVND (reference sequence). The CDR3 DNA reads TGTGCCAGTAGTCGGGCGACTAGGACGCAATACAATGAGCAGTTCTTC. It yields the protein CASSRATRTQYNEQFF.

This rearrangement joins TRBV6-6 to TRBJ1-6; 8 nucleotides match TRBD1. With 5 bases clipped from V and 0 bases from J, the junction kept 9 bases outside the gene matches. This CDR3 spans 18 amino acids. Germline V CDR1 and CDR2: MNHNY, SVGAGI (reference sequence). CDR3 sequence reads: CASSRTGMASSYNSPLHF. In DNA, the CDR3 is TGTGCCAGCAGTCGGACAGGGATGGCCAGCTCCTATAATTCACCCCTCCACTTT.

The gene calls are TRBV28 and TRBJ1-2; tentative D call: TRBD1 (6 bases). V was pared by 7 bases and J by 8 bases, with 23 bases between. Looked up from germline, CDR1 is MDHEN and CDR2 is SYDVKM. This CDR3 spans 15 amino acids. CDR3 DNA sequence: TGTGCCAGCAACCTACCCGGACAGAAGGGAGAGGGCTACACCTTC. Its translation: CASNLPGQKGEGYTF.

As DNA, the CDR3 is TGTGCCAGCAGCCCACTGAAGGAGGGGTTGGGCTATGGCTACACCTTC. Translated: CASSPLKEGLGYGYTF. The chain couples TRBV4-2 to TRBJ1-2; maybe TRBD1 (5 bases). Germline assignment: CDR1 LGHNA and CDR2 YNFKEQ. Trimming pared 4 bases from V and 4 bases from J, leaving 19 bases between. The CDR3 has 16 residues.

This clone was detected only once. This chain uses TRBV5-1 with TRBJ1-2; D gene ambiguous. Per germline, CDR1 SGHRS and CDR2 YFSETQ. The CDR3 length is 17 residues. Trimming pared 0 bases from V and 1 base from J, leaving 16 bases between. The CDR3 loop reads CASSLGHTAVDNYGYTF. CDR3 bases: TGCGCCAGCAGCTTGGGACATACAGCCGTAGATAACTATGGCTACACCTTC. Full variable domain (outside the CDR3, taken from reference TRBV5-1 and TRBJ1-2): KAGVTQTPRYLIKTRGQQVTLSCSPISGHRSVSWYQQTPGQGLQFLFEYFSETQRNKGNFPGRFSGRQFSNSRSEMNVSTLELGDSALYLCASSLGHTAVDNYGYTFGSGTRLTVV.

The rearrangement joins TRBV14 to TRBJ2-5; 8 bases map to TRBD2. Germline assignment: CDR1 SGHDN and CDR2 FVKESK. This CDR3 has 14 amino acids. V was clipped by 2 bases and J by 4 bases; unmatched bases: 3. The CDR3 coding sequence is TGTGCCAGCAGCCAATATAGCGGGGCAGAGACCCAGTACTTC. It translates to CASSQYSGAETQYF.

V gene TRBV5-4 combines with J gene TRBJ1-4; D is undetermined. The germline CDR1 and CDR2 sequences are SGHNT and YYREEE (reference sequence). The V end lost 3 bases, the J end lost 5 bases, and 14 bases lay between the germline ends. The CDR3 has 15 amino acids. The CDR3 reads CASSSRKSQNEKLFF. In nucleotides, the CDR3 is TGTGCCAGCAGCTCCAGAAAGTCGCAAAATGAAAAACTGTTTTTT.

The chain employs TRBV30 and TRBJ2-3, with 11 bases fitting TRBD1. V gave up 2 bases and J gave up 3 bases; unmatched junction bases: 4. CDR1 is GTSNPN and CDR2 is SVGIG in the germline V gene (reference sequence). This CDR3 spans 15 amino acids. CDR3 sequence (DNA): TGTGCCTGGAGTCTAGGACAGGGGGCTACAGATACGCAGTATTTT. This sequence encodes CAWSLGQGATDTQYF.

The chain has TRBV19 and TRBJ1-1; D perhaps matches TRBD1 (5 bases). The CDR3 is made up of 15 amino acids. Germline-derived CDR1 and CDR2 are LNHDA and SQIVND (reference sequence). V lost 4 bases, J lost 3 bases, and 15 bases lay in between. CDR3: CASSRPGGKDTEAFF. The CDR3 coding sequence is TGTGCCAGTAGTAGACCCGGGGGGAAGGACACTGAAGCTTTCTTT.

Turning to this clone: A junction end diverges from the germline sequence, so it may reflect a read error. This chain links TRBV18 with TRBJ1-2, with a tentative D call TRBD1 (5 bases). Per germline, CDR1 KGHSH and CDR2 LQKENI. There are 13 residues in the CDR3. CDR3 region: CASAPTAEVGYTF. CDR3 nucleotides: TGTGCCAGCGCACCGACAGCCGAGGTCGGCTACACCTTC.

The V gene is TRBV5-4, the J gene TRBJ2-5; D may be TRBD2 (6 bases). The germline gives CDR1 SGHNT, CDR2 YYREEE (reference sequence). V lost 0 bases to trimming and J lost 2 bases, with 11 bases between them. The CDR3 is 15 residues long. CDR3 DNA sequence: TGTGCCAGCAGCTTGGCCGGGGGATATCAAGAGACCCAGTACTTC. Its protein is CASSLAGGYQETQYF.

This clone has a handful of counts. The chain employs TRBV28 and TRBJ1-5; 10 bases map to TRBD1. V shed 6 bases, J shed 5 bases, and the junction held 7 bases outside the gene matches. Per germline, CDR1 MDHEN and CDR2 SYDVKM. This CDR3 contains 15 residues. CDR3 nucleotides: TGTGCCAGCAGCGTGGCCGGGACAGGGGATCAGCCCCAGCATTTT. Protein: CASSVAGTGDQPQHF. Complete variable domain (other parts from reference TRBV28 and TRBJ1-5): DVKVTQSSRYLVKRTGEKVFLECVQDMDHENMFWYRQDPGLGLRLIYFSYDVKMKEKGDIPEGYSVSREKKERFSLILESASTNQTSMYLCASSVAGTGDQPQHFGDGTRLSIL.

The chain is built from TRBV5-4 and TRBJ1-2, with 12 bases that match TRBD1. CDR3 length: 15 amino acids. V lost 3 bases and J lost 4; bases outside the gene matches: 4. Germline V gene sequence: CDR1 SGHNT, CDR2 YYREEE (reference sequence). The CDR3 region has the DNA TGTGCCAGCAGCTGGGGACAGGGGGCGGGCTATGGCTACACCTTC. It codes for CASSWGQGAGYGYTF.

The CDR3 DNA reads TGTGCCTGGAGTTCAGGGTCCTACGAGCAGTACTTC. Protein sequence: CAWSSGSYEQYF. This sequence joins TRBV30 and TRBJ2-7, with D tentatively TRBD1 (5 bases). Germline assignment: CDR1 GTSNPN and CDR2 SVGIG (reference sequence). There are 12 residues in the CDR3. The germline V and J ends were trimmed by 2 bases and 1 base, with 6 bases remaining between them.

The chain's CDR3 is CASSSRDRELAKNIQYF. The CDR3 DNA is TGTGCCAGCAGCAGTCGGGACAGGGAACTAGCCAAAAACATTCAGTACTTC. The chain links TRBV21-1 to TRBJ2-4; TRBD1 was called by the table and not checked on the DNA. TRBV21-1 is designated a pseudogene. The CDR3 contains 17 residues.

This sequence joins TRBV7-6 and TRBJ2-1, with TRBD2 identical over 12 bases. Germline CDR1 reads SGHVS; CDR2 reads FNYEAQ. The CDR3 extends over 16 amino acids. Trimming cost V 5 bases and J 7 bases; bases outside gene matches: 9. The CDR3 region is CASSPRSSGGVNEQFF. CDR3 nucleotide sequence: TGTGCCAGCAGCCCCCGGTCTAGCGGGGGGGTAAATGAGCAGTTCTTC. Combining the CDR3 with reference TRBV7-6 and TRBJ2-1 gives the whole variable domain GAGVSQSPRYKVTKRGQDVALRCDPISGHVSLYWYRQALGQGPEFLTYFNYEAQQDKSGLPNDRFSAERPEGSISTLTIQRTEQRDSAMYRCASSPRSSGGVNEQFFGPGTRLTVL.

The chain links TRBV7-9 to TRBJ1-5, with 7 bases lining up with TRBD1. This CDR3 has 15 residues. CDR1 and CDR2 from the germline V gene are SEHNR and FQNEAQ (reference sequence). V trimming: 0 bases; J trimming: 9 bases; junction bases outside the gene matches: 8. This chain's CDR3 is CASSLAGRQGPPQHF. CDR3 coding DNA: TGTGCCAGCAGCTTAGCGGGGAGACAGGGCCCGCCCCAGCATTTT.

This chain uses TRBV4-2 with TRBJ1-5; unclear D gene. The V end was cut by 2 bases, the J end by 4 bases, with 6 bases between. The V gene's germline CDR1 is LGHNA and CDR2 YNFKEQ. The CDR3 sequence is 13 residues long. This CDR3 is CASSQTQNQPQHF. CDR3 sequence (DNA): TGTGCCAGCAGCCAAACTCAAAATCAGCCCCAGCATTTT.